These T cell receptor beta chains were read from a single sample in a study of T cell responses to AZD1222 COVID-19 vaccine. The data were produced by immunoSEQ multiplex PCR, yet TCRdb's version contains in-frame clones alone and is incomplete. Found here are about 170,000 clones, 85% to 90% of them singletons; the top ten hold around 6.9%. Sequences were derived from peripheral blood, sampled on day 0 of AZD1222 vaccination. Receptors originate from an adult in good health. CDR3s include the opening cysteine and the closing phenylalanine or tryptophan. A D gene is named only where the DNA matches it firmly. Not all rows give a size; the values are once, few, many and, for expanded clones, a class.

cdr3_length	d_call	v_call	clone_size	j_call	cdr3_aa	cdr3_nt
13	.	TRBV19	.	TRBJ2-5	CASSTIPWETQYF	TGTGCCAGTAGTACCATCCCGTGGGAGACCCAGTACTTC
16	TRBD1	TRBV4-1	.	TRBJ2-3	CASSQPTGVSTDTQYF	TGCGCCAGCAGCCAGCCGACAGGGGTTAGCACAGATACGCAGTATTTT
15	TRBD1	TRBV15	many	TRBJ2-7	CATSKSGTGAYEQYF	TGTGCCACCAGCAAATCCGGGACAGGAGCCTACGAGCAGTACTTC
12	.	TRBV6-1	.	TRBJ2-3	CASSESGDTQYF	TGTGCCAGCAGTGAAAGTGGGGATACGCAGTATTTT
13	.	TRBV27	.	TRBJ1-2	CASTQVGVDGYTF	TGTGCCAGCACCCAGGTTGGGGTGGATGGCTACACCTTC
17	.	TRBV10-3	.	TRBJ1-2	CAIRPGRGKRDHYGYTF	TGTGCCATCAGGCCGGGCAGAGGAAAAAGGGATCACTATGGCTACACCTTC
14	.	TRBV18	.	TRBJ1-5	CASAPGPSSQPQHF	TGTGCCAGCGCTCCGGGGCCCAGCAGTCAGCCCCAGCATTTT
10	.	TRBV20-1	.	TRBJ2-3	CSALTDTQYF	TGCAGTGCCCTCACAGATACGCAGTATTTT
13	TRBD1	TRBV6-5	.	TRBJ1-1	CASNPGGNTEAFF	TGTGCCAGCAACCCAGGGGGGAACACTGAAGCTTTCTTT
15	.	TRBV9	once	TRBJ1-3	CASSTRGGSGNTIYF	TGTGCCAGCAGCACAAGGGGGGGCTCTGGAAACACCATATATTTT
15	TRBD1	TRBV10-1	.	TRBJ2-6	CARTGIVRGANVLTF	TGCGCCAGGACAGGGATTGTTAGGGGGGCCAACGTCCTGACTTTC
15	.	TRBV29-1	.	TRBJ2-1	CSVDGGGLPYNEQFF	TGCAGCGTTGATGGGGGGGGGCTACCCTACAATGAGCAGTTCTTC
11	.	TRBV20-1	once	TRBJ2-2	CSAKGPGELFF	TGCAGTGCTAAGGGTCCCGGGGAGCTGTTTTTT
16	.	TRBV6-6	.	TRBJ1-5	CASSFTLGTTNQPQHF	TGTGCCAGCAGTTTCACCCTGGGGACAACCAATCAGCCCCAGCATTTT
15	TRBD2	TRBV5-4	.	TRBJ2-1	CASSFGGGYYNEQFF	TGTGCCAGCAGCTTCGGCGGGGGGTACTACAATGAGCAGTTCTTC
13	.	TRBV7-3	.	TRBJ2-5	CASSPSWAETQYF	TGTGCCAGCAGCCCTAGCTGGGCCGAGACCCAGTACTTC
16	TRBD1	TRBV3-1/TRBV3-2	few	TRBJ2-2	CASSRSTGSNTGELFF	TGTGCCAGCAGCCGATCGACAGGGTCGAACACCGGGGAGCTGTTTTTT
15	TRBD1	TRBV5-5	.	TRBJ2-1	CASSFSGFQGVEQFF	TGTGCCAGCAGCTTTTCTGGGTTCCAGGGGGTTGAGCAGTTCTTC
13	.	TRBV7-3	.	TRBJ2-5	CASSLLDQETQYF	TGTGCCAGCAGCTTGTTAGACCAAGAGACCCAGTACTTC
14	.	TRBV4-2	.	TRBJ1-2	CASTDPGRHYGYTF	TGTGCCAGCACCGACCCGGGACGACACTATGGCTACACCTTC
13	.	TRBV7-9	.	TRBJ2-7	CASNQGGPYEQYF	TGTGCCAGCAACCAGGGGGGTCCCTACGAGCAGTACTTC
17	.	TRBV27	.	TRBJ2-1	CASSPIDLVAVMDEQFF	TGTGCCAGCAGTCCGATTGACTTGGTAGCCGTTATGGATGAGCAGTTCTTC
14	.	TRBV2	.	TRBJ1-1	CASSPRTGNTEAFF	TGTGCCAGCAGTCCACGCACAGGTAACACTGAAGCTTTCTTT
17	.	TRBV23-1	.	TRBJ1-2	CASSQSGYREKVGGYTF	TGCGCCAGCAGTCAATCGGGTTACAGGGAGAAGGTCGGTGGCTACACCTTC
14	TRBD1	TRBV7-2	.	TRBJ1-2	CASSLDRGPYGYTF	TGTGCCAGCAGCTTAGACAGGGGGCCATATGGCTACACCTTC
13	.	TRBV5-1	.	TRBJ1-4	CASRVATNEKLFF	TGCGCCAGCAGAGTTGCAACTAATGAAAAACTGTTTTTT
13	TRBD1	TRBV7-2	.	TRBJ1-2	CASTTGGAYGYTF	TGTGCCAGCACGACAGGGGGCGCCTATGGCTACACCTTC
16	TRBD1	TRBV6-1	.	TRBJ2-3	CASSADRGRTGDTQYF	TGTGCCAGCAGTGCCGACAGGGGGCGGACAGGAGATACGCAGTATTTT
18	TRBD1	TRBV6-1	.	TRBJ2-7	CASSEEGRGHVGIYEQYF	TGTGCCAGCAGTGAAGAGGGCAGGGGGCACGTTGGAATTTACGAGCAGTACTTC
14	.	TRBV19	.	TRBJ2-3	CASSKQGSTDTQYF	TGTGCCAGTAGTAAACAGGGTAGCACAGATACGCAGTATTTT
12	TRBD1	TRBV5-6	.	TRBJ2-1	CASSGQGDEQFF	TGTGCCAGCAGCGGACAGGGGGATGAGCAGTTCTTC
15	TRBD1	TRBV19	.	TRBJ2-1	CASRVGQGRDNEQFF	TGTGCCAGTAGGGTTGGACAGGGCCGGGACAATGAGCAGTTCTTC
13	.	TRBV10-1	.	TRBJ1-1	CASSGDLNTEAFF	TGCGCCAGCAGCGGGGATCTGAACACTGAAGCTTTCTTT
17	TRBD1	TRBV6-4	.	TRBJ1-1	CASSTPTGQGILAEAFF	TGTGCCAGCAGTACCCCAACCGGACAGGGAATTTTGGCTGAAGCTTTCTTT
18	.	TRBV10-1	.	TRBJ2-1	CASRESVTGLLYYNEQFF	TGCGCCAGCAGGGAAAGTGTTACAGGGCTGTTATACTACAATGAGCAGTTCTTC
13	.	TRBV9	.	TRBJ1-6	CASSVEIGSPLHF	TGTGCCAGCAGCGTAGAGATCGGCTCACCCCTCCACTTT
16	.	TRBV7-9	.	TRBJ2-2	CASSLYSGSDTGELFF	TGTGCCAGCAGCTTATACTCCGGGTCGGACACCGGGGAGCTGTTTTTT
14	.	TRBV10-3	.	TRBJ2-2	CAIRDLTSSGELFF	TGTGCCATCAGGGACCTGACTAGTTCCGGGGAGCTGTTTTTT
14	.	TRBV6-5	.	TRBJ2-1	CASKRSAEPNEQFF	TGTGCCAGCAAACGTTCGGCAGAACCCAATGAGCAGTTCTTC
11	.	TRBV30	.	TRBJ2-5	CAWSVLGTQYF	TGTGCCTGGAGTGTACTGGGGACCCAGTACTTC
16	TRBD1	TRBV4-1	once	TRBJ2-5	CASSPIGRQGQETQYF	TGCGCCAGCAGCCCGATTGGTCGACAGGGCCAAGAGACCCAGTACTTC
14	TRBD1	TRBV5-1	.	TRBJ1-1	CASSLATGDTEAFF	TGCGCCAGCAGCTTGGCGACAGGGGACACTGAAGCTTTCTTT
14	.	TRBV19	.	TRBJ1-5	CASSPLLGGQPQHF	TGTGCCAGTAGTCCACTACTGGGGGGGCAGCCCCAGCATTTT
13	.	TRBV12-3/TRBV12-4	.	TRBJ2-7	CASSSRSSYEQYF	TGTGCCAGCAGTTCCCGAAGCTCCTACGAGCAGTACTTC
15	.	TRBV7-8	.	TRBJ1-2	CASSYRDTSNYGYTF	TGTGCCAGCAGCTACCGGGACACTTCTAACTATGGCTACACCTTC
12	.	TRBV14	.	TRBJ1-2	CASSQAIYGYTF	TGTGCCAGCAGCCAAGCGATCTATGGCTACACCTTC
12	.	TRBV6-5	.	TRBJ2-7	CASRPGAYEQYF	TGTGCCAGCAGGCCAGGGGCCTACGAGCAGTACTTC
19	.	TRBV9	.	TRBJ2-2	CASSVVAVGRHTNTGELFF	TGTGCCAGCAGCGTAGTCGCGGTAGGGAGACATACGAACACCGGGGAGCTGTTTTTT
12	.	TRBV29-1	.	TRBJ1-1	CSVCNGDTEAFF	TGCAGCGTGTGCAACGGGGACACTGAAGCTTTCTTT
12	.	TRBV5-1	.	TRBJ2-5	CASSLVRETQYF	TGCGCCAGCAGCTTAGTCCGAGAGACCCAGTACTTC
18	TRBD1	TRBV5-6	.	TRBJ2-6	CASSLGAGQGSGANVLTF	TGTGCCAGCAGCTTGGGCGCCGGACAGGGCTCTGGGGCCAACGTCCTGACTTTC
13	.	TRBV2	.	TRBJ1-2	CASSAQGISGYTF	TGTGCCAGCAGTGCACAGGGAATTAGTGGCTACACCTTC
13	.	TRBV7-9	.	TRBJ1-1	CASSLRELAEAFF	TGTGCCAGCAGCCTTCGGGAGTTGGCTGAAGCTTTCTTT
15	TRBD2	TRBV7-9	.	TRBJ2-5	CASSHGLAGKKTQYF	TGTGCCAGCAGTCACGGACTAGCGGGGAAAAAGACCCAGTACTTC
13	TRBD1	TRBV5-6	once	TRBJ1-2	CASSPTGIYGYTF	TGTGCCAGCAGCCCGACAGGGATCTATGGCTACACCTTC
14	TRBD1	TRBV7-3	.	TRBJ1-1	CASSLTGGDTEAFF	TGTGCCAGCAGCTTGACAGGGGGGGACACTGAAGCTTTCTTT
15	TRBD2	TRBV7-3	few	TRBJ2-1	CASSWASGGSNEQFF	TGTGCCAGCAGCTGGGCTAGCGGGGGGTCGAATGAGCAGTTCTTC
12	.	TRBV5-4	.	TRBJ2-2	CASSLSTGELFF	TGTGCCAGCAGCTTGTCGACCGGGGAGCTGTTTTTT
15	TRBD1	TRBV24-1	few	TRBJ1-1	CATSDSGTGNTEAFF	TGTGCCACCAGTGACTCCGGGACAGGGAACACTGAAGCTTTCTTT